The 15 T cell receptor beta chains reported below all come from one sample, sequenced in a study of CD8 T cells in Susac syndrome. The RNA input was roughly 0.45 to 1 ug, and it was reverse transcribed with random hexamers. A single record per CDR3 protein comes from TCRdb applying MiXCR to the immunoSEQ multiplex PCR reads. Among some 18,000 distinct CDR3 sequences listed, approximately 95% were seen once. The source material was CD8+ T cells from PBMCs. The source of these receptors is a human donor in good health.

This chain joins TRBV12-3 or TRBV12-4 and TRBJ2-3, with D unclear. The V gene lost 2 bases and the J gene lost 3 bases, with 12 bases spanning the gap. This CDR3 spans 15 amino acids. CDR3 region: CASSLTPYGTDTQYF. The CDR3 DNA follows: TGTGCCAGCAGTTTAACTCCCTACGGAACAGATACGCAGTATTTT.

The chain recombines TRBV2 with TRBJ2-7; D is unclear. Germline CDR1 and CDR2: SNHLY and FYNNEI. Trimming took 10 bases from V and 6 from J, leaving 4 bases between them. CDR3 length equals 8 residues. CDR3 in amino acids: CATSEQYF. The DNA for the CDR3 is TGTGCCACCAGCGAGCAGTACTTC.

The chain couples TRBV7-9 to TRBJ2-5; no firm D call. V lost 6 bases, J lost 0 bases, and 8 bases lay in between. This CDR3 comprises 13 residues. Germline V gene data show CDR1 as SEHNR and CDR2 as FQNEAQ (reference sequence). CDR3 in amino acids: CASSFRNQETQYF. CDR3 in DNA: TGTGCCAGCAGTTTTCGAAACCAAGAGACCCAGTACTTC.

The genes are TRBV19 and TRBJ2-5, with 13 bases matching TRBD2. The CDR3 sequence is 16 residues long. Trimming at V came to 7 bases and at J to 2 bases, leaving 7 bases not matched to a gene. CDR1 and CDR2 (germline): LNHDA, SQIVND (reference sequence). DNA of the CDR3: TGTGCCAGTATTGCGGGACTAGCGGGACGGCAAGAGACCCAGTACTTC. It codes for CASIAGLAGRQETQYF. The full variable domain, completed using reference TRBV19 and TRBJ2-5, is DGGITQSPKYLFRKEGQNVTLSCEQNLNHDAMYWYRQDPGQGLRLIYYSQIVNDFQKGDIAEGYSVSREKKESFPLTVTSAQKNPTAFYLCASIAGLAGRQETQYFGPGTRLLVL.

This clonotype appeared a few times. This chain connects TRBV19 to TRBJ1-5; D gene uncertain. The CDR3 contains 15 residues. Trimming shortened V by 3 bases and J by 1 base, and 10 bases separated the two germline ends. CDR1 and CDR2 from the germline V gene are LNHDA and SQIVND (reference sequence). CDR3 in amino acids: CASSIYGVSNQPQHF. The CDR3 DNA reads TGTGCCAGTAGTATTTACGGGGTGAGCAATCAGCCCCAGCATTTT.

The V and J genes are TRBV20-1 and TRBJ2-1; 9 bases are a match to TRBD1. Unmatched junction bases numbered 6, after V lost 2 bases and J lost 7 bases. The CDR3 has 14 residues. The germline V gene has CDR1 DFQATT and CDR2 SNEGSKA (reference sequence). CDR3 amino acids: CSARRQGQGNEQFF. The CDR3 DNA follows: TGCAGTGCTAGAAGACAGGGACAGGGTAATGAGCAGTTCTTC.

This chain joins TRBV5-1 and TRBJ1-1, with TRBD1 matching 9 bases. Germline assignment: CDR1 SGHRS and CDR2 YFSETQ. CDR3 length equals 14 residues. Trimming took 3 bases from V and 5 from J; bases not matched to a gene: 5. Written as DNA, the CDR3 is TGCGCCAGCAGCTGGACAGGGGCCGGGACTGAAGCTTTCTTT. Its protein is CASSWTGAGTEAFF.

The V gene is TRBV6-5, the J gene TRBJ1-2; TRBD1 aligns across 7 bases. The CDR3 is 16 amino acids. The germline V gene encodes CDR1 MNHEY and CDR2 SVGAGI. V shed 0 bases and J 7 bases; nucleotides not matched to a gene: 11. This CDR3 reads CASSYSDDRARSGYTF. The DNA of the CDR3 is TGTGCCAGCAGTTACTCGGATGACAGGGCGAGAAGTGGCTACACCTTC.

The J gene is TRBJ2-1, the V gene TRBV12-3 or TRBV12-4; TRBD2 aligns across 9 bases. The V gene end was trimmed by 2 bases and the J gene end by 6 bases; junction bases not matched to a gene: 8. CDR3 size: 16 residues. For the CDR3, the DNA is TGTGCCAGCAGTTTAAAGGCGGGAGGGTTCTCCAATGAGCAGTTCTTC. It yields the protein CASSLKAGGFSNEQFF.

The chain uses TRBV3-1 and TRBJ2-2; D gene unclear. The CDR3 is 17 amino acids. V was trimmed by 0 bases and J by 4 bases, leaving 15 bases between them. Looked up from germline, CDR1 is LGHDT and CDR2 is YNNKEL (reference sequence). The CDR3 protein is CASSQDGFELITGELFF. Here the CDR3 DNA reads TGTGCCAGCAGCCAAGATGGGTTTGAGCTGATCACCGGGGAGCTGTTTTTT.

V usage is TRBV27 and J usage is TRBJ2-1; a weak D match, TRBD1 (7 bases). V was pared by 10 bases and J by 12 bases, with 25 bases between. The CDR3 length is 14 residues. Germline-derived CDR1 and CDR2 are MNHEY and SMNVEV (reference sequence). The CDR3 spells CATQGGEDRLWQFF. For the CDR3, the DNA is TGTGCCACCCAGGGGGGAGAGGACCGGTTGTGGCAGTTCTTC.

The CDR3 is CAWSGQGPYEQYF. CDR3 nucleotide sequence: TGTGCCTGGAGTGGACAGGGTCCTTACGAGCAGTACTTC. The rearrangement links TRBV30 to TRBJ2-7; TRBD1 matches 7 bases. The CDR3 loop spans 13 amino acids. Germline CDR1 GTSNPN, CDR2 SVGIG (reference sequence). Trimming took 1 base from V and 4 from J; bases not matched to a gene: 4.

This clonotype occurred once. The chain links TRBV27 to TRBJ1-1; D call uncertain. V gave up 0 bases and J gave up 0 bases, with 5 bases separating them. This CDR3 contains 14 residues. Germline assignment: CDR1 MNHEY and CDR2 SMNVEV (reference sequence). CDR3: CASSLSRMNTEAFF. The CDR3 DNA is TGTGCCAGCAGTTTATCACGGATGAACACTGAAGCTTTCTTT.

The chain joins TRBV29-1 to TRBJ2-3; D is ambiguous. Between the trimmed V and J ends, which lost 1 base and 0 bases, there was a span of 8 bases. Germline assignment: CDR1 SQVTM and CDR2 ANQGSEA. The CDR3 totals 14 residues. The CDR3 region has the DNA TGCAGCGTTGAAGGGGATGCTAGCACAGATACGCAGTATTTT. Its translation: CSVEGDASTDTQYF.

V usage is TRBV27 and J usage is TRBJ2-1; D gene uncertain. CDR1 and CDR2 (germline): MNHEY, SMNVEV (reference sequence). This CDR3 contains 16 residues. The germline V and J ends were trimmed by 3 bases and 0 bases, with 12 bases remaining between them. CDR3 in amino acids: CASSFSFQPSYNEQFF. Here the CDR3 DNA reads TGTGCCAGCAGTTTTTCTTTCCAGCCCTCCTACAATGAGCAGTTCTTC.